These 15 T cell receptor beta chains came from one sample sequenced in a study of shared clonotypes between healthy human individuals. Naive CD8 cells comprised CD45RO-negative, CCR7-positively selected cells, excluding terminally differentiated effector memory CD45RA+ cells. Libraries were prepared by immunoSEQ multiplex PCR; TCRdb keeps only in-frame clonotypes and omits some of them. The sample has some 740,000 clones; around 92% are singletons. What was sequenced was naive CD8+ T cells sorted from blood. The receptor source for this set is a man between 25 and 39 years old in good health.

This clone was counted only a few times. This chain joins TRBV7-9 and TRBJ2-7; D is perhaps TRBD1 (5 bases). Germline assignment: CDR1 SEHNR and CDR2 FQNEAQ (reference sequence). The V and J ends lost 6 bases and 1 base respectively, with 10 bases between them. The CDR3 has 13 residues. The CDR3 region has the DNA TGTGCCAGCAGGCAACAGGATTCCTACGAGCAGTACTTC. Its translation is CASRQQDSYEQYF.

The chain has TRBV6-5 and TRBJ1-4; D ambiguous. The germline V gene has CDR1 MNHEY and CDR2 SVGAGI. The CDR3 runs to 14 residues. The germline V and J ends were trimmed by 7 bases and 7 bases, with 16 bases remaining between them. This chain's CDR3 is CASKGAYPGEKLFF. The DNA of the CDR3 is TGTGCCAGCAAAGGAGCCTACCCAGGTGAAAAACTGTTTTTT.

The CDR3 region is CASSRRLVGETQYF. The CDR3 bases are TGCGCCAGCAGCCGGCGACTAGTGGGAGAGACCCAGTACTTC. The chain joins TRBV4-1 to TRBJ2-5; D might be TRBD2 (6 bases). Trimming took off 4 bases at V and 4 bases at J, with 13 bases between the two ends. Germline CDR1 and CDR2: MGHRA and YSYEKL. The CDR3 covers 14 residues.

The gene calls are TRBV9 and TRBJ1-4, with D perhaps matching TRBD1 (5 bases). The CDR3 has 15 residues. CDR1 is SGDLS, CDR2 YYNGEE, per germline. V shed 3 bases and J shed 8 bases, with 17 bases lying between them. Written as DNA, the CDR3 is TGTGCCAGCAGCGGGATTGAAGGGACGGAAGAAAAACTGTTTTTT. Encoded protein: CASSGIEGTEEKLFF.

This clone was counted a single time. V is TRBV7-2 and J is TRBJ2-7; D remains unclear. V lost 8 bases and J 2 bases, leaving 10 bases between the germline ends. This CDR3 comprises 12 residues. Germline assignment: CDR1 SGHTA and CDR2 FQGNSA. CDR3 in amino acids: CASSTSAYEQYF. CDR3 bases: TGTGCCAGCTCTACGAGCGCCTACGAGCAGTACTTC.

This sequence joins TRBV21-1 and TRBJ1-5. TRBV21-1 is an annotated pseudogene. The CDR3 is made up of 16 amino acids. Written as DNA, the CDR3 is TGTGCCAGCAGCAAACCCCGAGATTATAGCAATCAGCCCCAGCATTTT. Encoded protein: CASSKPRDYSNQPQHF.

For the CDR3, the DNA is TGTGCCAGCAGCTTGAGTGGTTCTAACTACAATGAGCAGTTCTTC. Translating it yields CASSLSGSNYNEQFF. This chain joins TRBV7-7 and TRBJ2-1; D is unresolved. The CDR3 covers 15 residues. Germline V gene lookup returns CDR1 SSHAT and CDR2 FNYEAQ (reference sequence). V was shortened by 3 bases and J by 3 bases, with 12 bases between the two germline ends.

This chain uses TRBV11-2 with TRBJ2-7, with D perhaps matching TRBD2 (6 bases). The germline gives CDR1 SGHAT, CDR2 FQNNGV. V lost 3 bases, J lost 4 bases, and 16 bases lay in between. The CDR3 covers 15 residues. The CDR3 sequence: CASSFLGTDGYEQYF. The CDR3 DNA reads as TGTGCCAGCAGCTTTTTGGGGACTGATGGTTACGAGCAGTACTTC.

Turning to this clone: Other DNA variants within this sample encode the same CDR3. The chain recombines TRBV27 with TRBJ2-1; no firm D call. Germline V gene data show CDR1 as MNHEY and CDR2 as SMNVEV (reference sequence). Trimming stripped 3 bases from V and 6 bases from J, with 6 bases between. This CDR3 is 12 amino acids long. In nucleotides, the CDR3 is TGTGCCAGCAGTTTTTTGGGCAATGAGCAGTTCTTC. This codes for CASSFLGNEQFF.

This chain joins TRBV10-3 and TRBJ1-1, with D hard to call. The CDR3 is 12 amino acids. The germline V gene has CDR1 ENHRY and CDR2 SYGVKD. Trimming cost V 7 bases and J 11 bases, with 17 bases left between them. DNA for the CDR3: TGTGCCATCACGGGCGGCTCGGATGGGGCTTTCTTT. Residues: CAITGGSDGAFF.

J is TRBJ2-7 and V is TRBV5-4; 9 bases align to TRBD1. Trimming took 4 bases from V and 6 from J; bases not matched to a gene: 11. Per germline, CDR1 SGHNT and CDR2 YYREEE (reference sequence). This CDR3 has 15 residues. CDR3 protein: CASSNTGTGKAEQYF. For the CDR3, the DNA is TGTGCCAGCAGCAACACCGGGACAGGGAAGGCCGAGCAGTACTTC. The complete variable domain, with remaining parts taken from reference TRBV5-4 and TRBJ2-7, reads ETGVTQSPTHLIKTRGQQVTLRCSSQSGHNTVSWYQQALGQGPQFIFQYYREEENGRGNFPPRFSGLQFPNYSSELNVNALELDDSALYLCASSNTGTGKAEQYFGPGTRLTVT.

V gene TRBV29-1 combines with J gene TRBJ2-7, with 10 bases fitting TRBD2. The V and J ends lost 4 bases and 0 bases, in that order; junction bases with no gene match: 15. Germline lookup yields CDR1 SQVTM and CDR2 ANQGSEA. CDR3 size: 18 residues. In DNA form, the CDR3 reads TGCAGCGTTGGAGGGTCGGTACTAGCGGGAAAAAGCTCCTACGAGCAGTACTTC. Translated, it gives CSVGGSVLAGKSSYEQYF.

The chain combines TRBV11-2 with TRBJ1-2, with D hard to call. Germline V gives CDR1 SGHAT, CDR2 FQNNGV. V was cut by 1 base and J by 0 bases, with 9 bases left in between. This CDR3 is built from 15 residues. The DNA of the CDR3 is TGTGCCAGCAGCTTAGCCGACGGGGCTAACTATGGCTACACCTTC. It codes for CASSLADGANYGYTF.

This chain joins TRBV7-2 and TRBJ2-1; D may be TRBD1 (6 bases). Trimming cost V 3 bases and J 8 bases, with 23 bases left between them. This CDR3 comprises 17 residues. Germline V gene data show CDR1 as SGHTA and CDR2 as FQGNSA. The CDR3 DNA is TGTGCCAGCAGCTTCTTCGAGGGACATACTCCCTCCGATGAGCAGTTCTTC. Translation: CASSFFEGHTPSDEQFF.

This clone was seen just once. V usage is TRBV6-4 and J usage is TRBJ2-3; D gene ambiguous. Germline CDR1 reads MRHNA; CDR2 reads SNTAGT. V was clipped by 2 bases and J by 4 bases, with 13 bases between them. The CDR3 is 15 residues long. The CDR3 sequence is CASSDRWRFPDTQYF. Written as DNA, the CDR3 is TGTGCCAGCAGTGACCGTTGGCGATTCCCAGATACGCAGTATTTT.